The 30 T cell receptor beta chains in this list originate from one sample, sequenced in a study of cytomegalovirus exposure and HLA in healthy donors. Both 60 Vbeta primers and 13 Jbeta primers went into the PCR. Method: immunoSEQ multiplex PCR; TCRdb's copy keeps in-frame clones and lacks some. The data hold about 160,000 clones, with approximately 85% observed a single time. Specimen: PBMCs. The receptors were sampled from a man aged 50 or older in good health and CMV-seropositive.

The genes are TRBV7-2 and TRBJ2-1, with D perhaps matching TRBD2 (6 bases). In germline, CDR1 is SGHTA, CDR2 FQGNSA. This CDR3 spans 14 amino acids. Trimming took 5 bases from V and 12 from J, leaving 20 bases between them. The DNA of the CDR3 is TGTGCCAGCAGCCCCGCGTTAGCGGCCTCGGTGCAGTTCTTC. Its protein product is CASSPALAASVQFF. Looking up the rest from reference TRBV7-2 and TRBJ2-1 gives the full variable domain: GAGVSQSPSNKVTEKGKDVELRCDPISGHTALYWYRQSLGQGLEFLIYFQGNSAPDKSGLPSDRFSAERTGGSVSTLTIQRTQQEDSAVYLCASSPALAASVQFFGPGTRLTVL.

The V and J genes are TRBV12-5 and TRBJ1-2; no clear D. Trimming removed 1 base from V and 13 bases from J, with 10 bases in between. Germline V gene sequence: CDR1 LGHNT, CDR2 FRNRAP. The CDR3 covers 11 residues. The CDR3 bases are TGTGCTAGTGGTTTGGAGGAGGAAATCACCTTC. It translates to CASGLEEEITF.

The rearrangement joins TRBV2 to TRBJ2-7; D might be TRBD2 (5 bases). CDR3 size: 14 residues. Per germline, CDR1 SNHLY and CDR2 FYNNEI. V shed 7 bases and J shed 2 bases, with 15 bases lying between them. CDR3 sequence (DNA): TGTGCCAGCACTAGAGGGAGAGGCACCTACGAGCAGTACTTC. Translation gives CASTRGRGTYEQYF.

The chain carries TRBV30 and TRBJ2-1, with 13 bases matching TRBD2. CDR1 is GTSNPN and CDR2 is SVGIG in the germline V gene (reference sequence). J gave up 4 bases and V 0 bases, and 6 bases lay outside the gene matches. This CDR3 is 17 amino acids long. The CDR3 here is CAWSVHRTSGSYNEQFF. The CDR3 DNA is TGTGCCTGGAGTGTACACCGGACTAGCGGGAGTTACAATGAGCAGTTCTTC. The full variable domain, with the rest looked up from reference TRBV30 and TRBJ2-1, is SQTIHQWPATLVQPVGSPLSLECTVEGTSNPNLYWYRQAAGRGLQLLFYSVGIGQISSEVPQNLSASRPQDRQFILSSKKLLLSDSGFYLCAWSVHRTSGSYNEQFFGPGTRLTVL.

This chain links TRBV7-6 with TRBJ2-2, with D maybe TRBD2 (5 bases). The V gene lost 4 bases and the J gene lost 0 bases, with 12 bases spanning the gap. The CDR3 is made up of 16 amino acids. Germline V gene sequence: CDR1 SGHVS, CDR2 FNYEAQ. The CDR3 spells CASSSSRAANTGELFF. In nucleotides, the CDR3 is TGTGCCAGCAGCTCCTCGAGGGCGGCGAACACCGGGGAGCTGTTTTTT.

The chain joins TRBV5-6 to TRBJ2-4; 8 nucleotides agree with TRBD2. The V gene's germline CDR1 is SGHDT and CDR2 YYEEEE. The CDR3 length is 15 residues. Trimming at V came to 4 bases and at J to 3 bases, leaving 6 bases not matched to a gene. The DNA of the CDR3 is TGTGCCAGCAGCGGGCGGGGGGCAGGCAAAAACATTCAGTACTTC. Amino acid sequence: CASSGRGAGKNIQYF.

This chain uses TRBV9 with TRBJ2-1; D is perhaps TRBD2 (6 bases). The V gene lost 0 bases and the J gene lost 8 bases, with 9 bases spanning the gap. The CDR3 totals 13 residues. Per germline, CDR1 SGDLS and CDR2 YYNGEE. CDR3 residues: CASSVVPGDEQFF. The CDR3, as DNA: TGTGCCAGCAGCGTAGTGCCGGGGGATGAGCAGTTCTTC.

This sequence joins TRBV6-5 and TRBJ1-2; the match to TRBD1 covers 8 bases. V dropped 7 bases and J dropped 7; count of bases not matched to a gene: 8. The germline gives CDR1 MNHEY, CDR2 SVGAGI. The length of the CDR3 is 13 residues. As DNA, the CDR3 is TGTGCCAGCACGGACAGGGTGGTAGGTGGCTACACCTTC. Translation gives CASTDRVVGGYTF.

The V and J genes are TRBV4-3 and TRBJ2-2, with TRBD1 matching over 10 bases. CDR1 and CDR2 (germline): LGHNA, YSLEER. J lost 6 bases, V lost 0 bases, and 4 bases had no gene match. CDR3 length equals 16 residues. CDR3 sequence: CASSQDRDRGSGELFF. In DNA, the CDR3 is TGCGCCAGCAGCCAAGATCGGGACAGGGGATCCGGGGAGCTGTTTTTT.

This chain links TRBV7-6 with TRBJ1-2; TRBD1 aligns across 8 bases. Losses at the gene ends were 5 bases for V and 8 bases for J; bases not matched to a gene: 13. This CDR3 contains 15 residues. Germline CDR1 and CDR2: SGHVS and FNYEAQ. The CDR3, as DNA: TGTGCCAGCAGCCCCGGACCGGGACAGGTTCGCGGCTACACCTTC. Its protein product is CASSPGPGQVRGYTF.

The chain links TRBV6-6 to TRBJ1-4; a possible D gene is TRBD1 (5 bases). Germline values: CDR1 MNHNY, CDR2 SVGAGI (reference sequence). The V gene lost 2 bases and the J gene lost 0 bases, with 7 bases spanning the gap. The CDR3 consists of 15 residues. This CDR3 reads CASSYGGATNEKLFF. The CDR3, as DNA: TGTGCCAGCAGTTACGGGGGGGCAACTAATGAAAAACTGTTTTTT.

This chain uses TRBV4-3 with TRBJ2-5, with a tentative D call TRBD1 (5 bases). The germline V gene encodes CDR1 LGHNA and CDR2 YSLEER. The CDR3 extends over 13 amino acids. Trimming took 3 bases from V and 1 from J, leaving 6 bases between them. The CDR3 DNA reads TGCGCCAGCAGCCAGGACATCCAAGAGACCCAGTACTTC. Protein product: CASSQDIQETQYF.

The chain is built from TRBV6-5 and TRBJ1-5; D gene uncertain. Trimming took off 0 bases at V and 3 bases at J, with 9 bases between the two ends. Germline assignment: CDR1 MNHEY and CDR2 SVGAGI. The CDR3 sequence is 15 residues long. The DNA for the CDR3 is TGTGCCAGCAGTTACTCGCGACTCGACAATCAGCCCCAGCATTTT. It yields the protein CASSYSRLDNQPQHF.

The gene calls are TRBV7-2 and TRBJ2-5, with 11 nucleotides matching TRBD2. The end of the DNA fits TRBJ2-7 better, so the J call may be wrong. Per the germline V gene, CDR1 is SGHTA and CDR2 is FQGNSA. The CDR3 runs to 15 residues. For the CDR3, the DNA is TGTGCCAGCAGCCCTAGACTAGCGGGATACTACGAGCAGTACTTC. This codes for CASSPRLAGYYEQYF.

This chain joins TRBV7-4 and TRBJ1-1; the D is unclear. The CDR3 runs to 12 residues. The V gene lost 5 bases and the J gene lost 2 bases, with 6 bases spanning the gap. CDR1 is SGHVT and CDR2 is SQSDAQ in the germline V gene. The DNA of the CDR3 is TGTGCCAGCAGCCCATTCAACACTGAAGCTTTCTTT. Its translation is CASSPFNTEAFF.

The chain uses TRBV4-1 and TRBJ2-7, with D perhaps matching TRBD2 (6 bases). Trimming removed 3 bases at V and 2 bases at J, with 17 bases between. The CDR3 length is 16 residues. Looked up from germline, CDR1 is MGHRA and CDR2 is YSYEKL. CDR3 region: CASSQSPSVSAYEQYF. The CDR3 nucleotides read TGCGCCAGCAGCCAGAGTCCTAGCGTCTCGGCCTACGAGCAGTACTTC.

The rearrangement uses TRBV6-1 and TRBJ1-3; D is unresolved. Trimming shortened V by 4 bases and J by 1 base, and 8 bases separated the two germline ends. The V gene's germline CDR1 is MNHNS and CDR2 SASEGT. The CDR3 extends over 14 amino acids. CDR3 amino acids: CASSVQTSGNTIYF. CDR3 DNA sequence: TGTGCCAGCAGTGTGCAAACTTCTGGAAACACCATATATTTT.

This chain joins TRBV18 and TRBJ2-7; 13 positions agree with TRBD2. The germline V gene encodes CDR1 KGHSH and CDR2 LQKENI. V trimming: 2 bases; J trimming: 1 base; junction bases outside the gene matches: 8. The CDR3 has 18 amino acids. This CDR3 is CASSPNPPTSGGSYEQYF. Here the CDR3 DNA reads TGTGCCAGCTCACCAAACCCTCCGACTAGCGGGGGGTCCTACGAGCAGTACTTC.

The CDR3 region is CAWSGTSANEQFF. DNA of the CDR3: TGTGCCTGGTCCGGGACTAGCGCCAATGAGCAGTTCTTC. The J gene is TRBJ2-1, the V gene TRBV30; 10 positions agree with TRBD2. Germline assignment: CDR1 GTSNPN and CDR2 SVGIG (reference sequence). Losses at the gene ends were 5 bases for V and 6 bases for J; bases not matched to a gene: 4. The CDR3 totals 13 residues.

The V gene is TRBV4-1, the J gene TRBJ2-3, with TRBD2 as a possible D gene (6 bases). The CDR3 has 16 residues. V lost 5 bases and J 0 bases, leaving 15 bases between the germline ends. The V gene's germline CDR1 is MGHRA and CDR2 YSYEKL. The chain's CDR3 is CASSLPGTVSTDTQYF. As DNA, the CDR3 is TGCGCCAGCAGCTTACCCGGGACTGTAAGCACAGATACGCAGTATTTT.

The chain has TRBV4-2 and TRBJ1-1; D is undetermined. V was cut by 0 bases and J by 0 bases, with 11 bases left in between. The germline CDR1 and CDR2 sequences are LGHNA and YNFKEQ. The CDR3 is 16 amino acids. The CDR3 spells CASSQDEYSMNTEAFF. CDR3 DNA: TGTGCCAGCAGCCAAGATGAATACAGCATGAACACTGAAGCTTTCTTT.

V gene TRBV7-6 combines with J gene TRBJ2-7; 8 nucleotides align to TRBD2. This CDR3 region has 16 residues. Germline lookup yields CDR1 SGHVS and CDR2 FNYEAQ. V gave up 2 bases and J gave up 0 bases; unmatched junction bases: 6. This chain's CDR3 is CASSLQSGSGSYEQYF. CDR3 DNA: TGTGCCAGCAGCTTACAGAGCGGGAGTGGCTCCTACGAGCAGTACTTC.

The CDR3 sequence is CASSLGREDTEAFF. The CDR3 DNA sequence: TGTGCCAGCAGTTTAGGTCGGGAGGACACTGAAGCTTTCTTT. J is TRBJ1-1 and V is TRBV28; D remains ambiguous. Trimming stripped 2 bases from V and 3 bases from J, with 10 bases between. Germline V lookup: CDR1 MDHEN, CDR2 SYDVKM. The CDR3 is 14 amino acids.

The chain is built from TRBV11-3 and TRBJ2-1; D not resolved. The ends were cut back, 3 bases at V and 6 bases at J, with 9 bases in the middle. This CDR3 has 13 residues. Germline V gene data show CDR1 as SGHNT and CDR2 as YENEEA. CDR3 DNA: TGTGCCAGCAGCTTTGGAGTTTTCAATGAGCAGTTCTTC. Protein product: CASSFGVFNEQFF.

The rearrangement uses TRBV9 and TRBJ1-4; no clear D gene. V was trimmed by 2 bases and J by 7 bases, leaving 15 bases between them. Germline values: CDR1 SGDLS, CDR2 YYNGEE. This CDR3 is built from 15 residues. In DNA, the CDR3 is TGTGCCAGCAGCGTTAAGGGAGCGGAGGCTGAAAAACTGTTTTTT. The encoded protein is CASSVKGAEAEKLFF.

The chain couples TRBV14 to TRBJ1-2; D is ambiguous. Per the germline V gene, CDR1 is SGHDN and CDR2 is FVKESK. This CDR3 spans 12 amino acids. Trimming cost V 1 base and J 5 bases, with 5 bases left between them. The CDR3 spells CASSQAGYGYTF. CDR3 bases: TGTGCCAGCAGCCAAGCCGGTTATGGCTACACCTTC.

The J gene is TRBJ1-5, the V gene TRBV18; 9 nucleotides match TRBD1. Germline CDR1 reads KGHSH; CDR2 reads LQKENI. With 2 bases clipped from V and 5 bases from J, the junction kept 7 bases outside the gene matches. The CDR3 covers 16 residues. CDR3 coding DNA: TGTGCCAGCTCACCAGGCGGGACAGGGATGGATCAGCCCCAGCATTTT. The encoded protein is CASSPGGTGMDQPQHF.

This clone was recorded a few times. The CDR3 DNA reads as TGTGCCAGCAGCCCGGCGCAGCGGGAGACCCAGTACTTC. The encoded protein is CASSPAQRETQYF. The V call is TRBV4-2, the J call TRBJ2-5; the D gene is possibly TRBD2 (5 bases). The V gene's germline CDR1 is LGHNA and CDR2 YNFKEQ. The length of the CDR3 is 13 residues. V lost 4 bases and J 5 bases, leaving 11 bases between the germline ends.

The chain is built from TRBV28 and TRBJ1-2, with a weak D call TRBD1 (5 bases). The length of the CDR3 is 13 residues. Trimming removed 4 bases at V and 2 bases at J, with 8 bases between. Germline CDR1 reads MDHEN; CDR2 reads SYDVKM. In DNA form, the CDR3 reads TGTGCCAGCAGTTCTGGGGCAAACTATGGCTACACCTTC. Translating it yields CASSSGANYGYTF.

Turning to this clone: This specimen includes other DNA sequences encoding the same CDR3. The rearrangement uses TRBV19 and TRBJ2-1; 10 bases fit TRBD2. J lost 3 bases, V lost 6 bases, and 5 bases had no gene match. The CDR3 runs 15 residues. CDR1 LNHDA and CDR2 SQIVND come from the germline V gene (reference sequence). This chain's CDR3 is CASSPSSGGYNEQFF. The CDR3 coding sequence is TGTGCCAGTAGCCCCTCTAGCGGGGGCTACAATGAGCAGTTCTTC.